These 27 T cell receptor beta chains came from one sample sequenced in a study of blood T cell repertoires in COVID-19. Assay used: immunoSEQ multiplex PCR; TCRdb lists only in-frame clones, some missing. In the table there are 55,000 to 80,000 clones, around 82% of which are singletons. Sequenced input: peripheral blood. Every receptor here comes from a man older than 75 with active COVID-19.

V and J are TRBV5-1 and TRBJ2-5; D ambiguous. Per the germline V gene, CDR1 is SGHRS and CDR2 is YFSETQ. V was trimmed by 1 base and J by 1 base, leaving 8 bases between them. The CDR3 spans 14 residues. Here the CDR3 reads CASSLWATQETQYF. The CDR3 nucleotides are TGCGCCAGCAGCTTGTGGGCTACCCAAGAGACCCAGTACTTC.

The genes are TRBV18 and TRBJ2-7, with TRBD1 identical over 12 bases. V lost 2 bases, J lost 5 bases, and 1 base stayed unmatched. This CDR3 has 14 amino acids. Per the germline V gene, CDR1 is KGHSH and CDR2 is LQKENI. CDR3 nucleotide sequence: TGTGCCAGCTCACCAGGGACAGGGGGCGACGAGCAGTACTTC. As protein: CASSPGTGGDEQYF.

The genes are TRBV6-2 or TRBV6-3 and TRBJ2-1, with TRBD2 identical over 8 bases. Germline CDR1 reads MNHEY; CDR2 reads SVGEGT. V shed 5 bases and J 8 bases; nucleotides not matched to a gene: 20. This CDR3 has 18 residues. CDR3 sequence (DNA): TGTGCCAGCAGTAATCAGCGGGAGTTTATAGGTACTGGGGATGAGCAGTTCTTC. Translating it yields CASSNQREFIGTGDEQFF.

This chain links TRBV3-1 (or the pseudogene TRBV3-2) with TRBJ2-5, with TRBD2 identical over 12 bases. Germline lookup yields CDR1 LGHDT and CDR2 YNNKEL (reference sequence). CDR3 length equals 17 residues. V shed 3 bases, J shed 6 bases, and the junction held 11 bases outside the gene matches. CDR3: CASSHTSGGPLRKTQYF. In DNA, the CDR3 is TGTGCCAGCAGCCATACTAGCGGGGGGCCCCTCCGTAAGACCCAGTACTTC.

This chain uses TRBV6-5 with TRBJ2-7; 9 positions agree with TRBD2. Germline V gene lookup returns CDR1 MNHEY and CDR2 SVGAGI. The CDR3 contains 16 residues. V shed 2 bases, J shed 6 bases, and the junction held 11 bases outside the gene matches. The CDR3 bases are TGTGCCAGCAGTTACGGAGGCGGGAGGGCCTCTAGCGAGCAGTACTTC. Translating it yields CASSYGGGRASSEQYF.

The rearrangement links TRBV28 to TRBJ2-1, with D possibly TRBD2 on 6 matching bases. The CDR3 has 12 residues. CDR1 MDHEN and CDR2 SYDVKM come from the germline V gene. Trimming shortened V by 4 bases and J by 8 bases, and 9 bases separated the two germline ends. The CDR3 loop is CASSSGRDEQFF. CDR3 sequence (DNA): TGTGCCAGCAGTTCCGGGAGAGATGAGCAGTTCTTC.

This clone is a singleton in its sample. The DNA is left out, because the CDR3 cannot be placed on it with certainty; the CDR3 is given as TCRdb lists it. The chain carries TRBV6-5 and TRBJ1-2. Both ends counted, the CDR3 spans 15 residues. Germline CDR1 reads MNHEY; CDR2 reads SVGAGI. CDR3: CASSTSNRGYYGYTF.

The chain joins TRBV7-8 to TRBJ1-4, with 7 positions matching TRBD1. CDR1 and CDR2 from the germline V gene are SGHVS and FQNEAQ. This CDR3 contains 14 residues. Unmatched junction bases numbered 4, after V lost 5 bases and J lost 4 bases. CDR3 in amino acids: CASSTGQFNEKLFF. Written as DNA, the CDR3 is TGTGCCAGCAGCACGGGACAGTTTAATGAAAAACTGTTTTTT.

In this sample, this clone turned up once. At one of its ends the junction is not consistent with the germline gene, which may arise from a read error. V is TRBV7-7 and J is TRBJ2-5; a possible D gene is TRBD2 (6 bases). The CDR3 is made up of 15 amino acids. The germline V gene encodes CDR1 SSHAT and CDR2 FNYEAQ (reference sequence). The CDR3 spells CASSAGRTAKETQYF. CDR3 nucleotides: TGTGCTAGCAGCGCAGGGAGGACTGCAAAAGAGACCCAGTACTTC. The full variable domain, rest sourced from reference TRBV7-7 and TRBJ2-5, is GAGVSQSPRYKVTKRGQDVTLRCDPISSHATLYWYQQALGQGPEFLTYFNYEAQPDKSGLPSDRFSAERPEGSISTLTIQRTEQRDSAMYRCASSAGRTAKETQYFGPGTRLLVL.

This CDR3 is CASLGTASLSGNTIYF. The DNA for the CDR3 is TGTGCCAGCCTCGGGACAGCATCCCTCTCTGGAAACACCATATATTTT. The J gene is TRBJ1-3, the V gene TRBV18; 7 bases match TRBD1. V shed 8 bases, J shed 0 bases, and the junction held 10 bases outside the gene matches. There are 16 residues in the CDR3. The germline gives CDR1 KGHSH, CDR2 LQKENI. The variable domain in full, completed from reference TRBV18 and TRBJ1-3, reads NAGVMQNPRHLVRRRGQEARLRCSPMKGHSHVYWYRQLPEEGLKFMVYLQKENIIDESGMPKERFSAEFPKEGPSILRIQQVVRGDSAAYFCASLGTASLSGNTIYFGEGSWLTVV.

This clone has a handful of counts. This CDR3 is CAIRKAAGSDTQYF. The CDR3 DNA reads as TGTGCCATCAGAAAAGCGGCGGGTTCAGATACGCAGTATTTT. The rearrangement joins TRBV10-3 to TRBJ2-3; the D gene is possibly TRBD2 (5 bases). Germline V lookup: CDR1 ENHRY, CDR2 SYGVKD. Trimming cost V 6 bases and J 4 bases, with 14 bases left between them. This CDR3 contains 14 residues.

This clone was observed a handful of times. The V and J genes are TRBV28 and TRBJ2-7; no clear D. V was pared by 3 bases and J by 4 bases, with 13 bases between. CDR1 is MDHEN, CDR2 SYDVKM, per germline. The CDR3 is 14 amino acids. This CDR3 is CASSFAGFGYEQYF. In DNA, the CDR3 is TGTGCCAGCAGTTTCGCAGGATTCGGTTACGAGCAGTACTTC. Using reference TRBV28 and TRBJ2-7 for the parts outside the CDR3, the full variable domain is DVKVTQSSRYLVKRTGEKVFLECVQDMDHENMFWYRQDPGLGLRLIYFSYDVKMKEKGDIPEGYSVSREKKERFSLILESASTNQTSMYLCASSFAGFGYEQYFGPGTRLTVT.

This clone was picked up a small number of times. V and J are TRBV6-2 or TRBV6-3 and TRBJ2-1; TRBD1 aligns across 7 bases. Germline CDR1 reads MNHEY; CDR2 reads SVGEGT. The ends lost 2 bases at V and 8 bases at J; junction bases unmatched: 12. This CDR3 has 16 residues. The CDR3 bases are TGTGCCAGCAGTTACCCGCCCCGGACAGGTGGGGATGAGCAGTTCTTC. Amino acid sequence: CASSYPPRTGGDEQFF.

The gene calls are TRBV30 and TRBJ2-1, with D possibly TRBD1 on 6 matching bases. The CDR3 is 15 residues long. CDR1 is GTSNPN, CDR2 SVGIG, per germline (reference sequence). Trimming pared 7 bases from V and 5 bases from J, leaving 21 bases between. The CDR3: CALRDTPLLHNEQFF. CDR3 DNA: TGTGCCTTACGGGACACCCCTTTGTTGCACAATGAGCAGTTCTTC.

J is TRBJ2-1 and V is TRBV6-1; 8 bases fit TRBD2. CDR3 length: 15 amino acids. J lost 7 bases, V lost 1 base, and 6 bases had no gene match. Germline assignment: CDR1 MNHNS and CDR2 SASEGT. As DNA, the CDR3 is TGTGCCAGCAGTGAAGTTAGCGGGGAGGGAAATGAGCAGTTCTTC. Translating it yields CASSEVSGEGNEQFF.

CDR3 nucleotide sequence: TGTGCCAGCAGTCCCGGGACAGGGGGCACTGAAGCTTTCTTT. The encoded protein is CASSPGTGGTEAFF. The V call is TRBV2, the J call TRBJ1-1, with 11 positions matching TRBD1. Germline CDR1 SNHLY, CDR2 FYNNEI. The CDR3 has 14 amino acids. V shed 5 bases and J 4 bases; nucleotides not matched to a gene: 3. Full variable domain (remainder filled in from reference TRBV2 and TRBJ1-1): EPEVTQTPSHQVTQMGQEVILRCVPISNHLYFYWYRQILGQKVEFLVSFYNNEISEKSEIFDDQFSVERPDGSNFTLKIRSTKLEDSAMYFCASSPGTGGTEAFFGQGTRLTVV.

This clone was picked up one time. CDR3 nucleotides: TGTGCCATCAGTAGAAGGGCCGGACAGGGGGGTCTGGAGGACGAGCAGTACTTC. Residues: CAISRRAGQGGLEDEQYF. The chain uses TRBV10-3 and TRBJ2-7; 10 nucleotides agree with TRBD1. With V trimmed by 5 bases and J by 5 bases, 18 bases remained unmatched. The CDR3 runs to 18 residues. Germline V gene data show CDR1 as ENHRY and CDR2 as SYGVKD.

CDR3 loop: CASSLRHRHRRDYEQYF. In nucleotides, the CDR3 is TGTGCCAGCAGCCTCCGACATCGACATAGGAGGGACTACGAGCAGTACTTC. This rearrangement joins TRBV11-3 to TRBJ2-7; weak D call: TRBD2 (6 bases). The V end lost 5 bases, the J end lost 3 bases, and 23 bases lay between the germline ends. The CDR3 runs to 17 residues. The germline V gene has CDR1 SGHNT and CDR2 YENEEA.

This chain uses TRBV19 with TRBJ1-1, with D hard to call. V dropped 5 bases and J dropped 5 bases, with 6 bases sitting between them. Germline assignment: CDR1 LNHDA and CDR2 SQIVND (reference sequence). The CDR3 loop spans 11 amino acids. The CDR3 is CASSSLTEAFF. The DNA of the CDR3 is TGTGCCAGTAGTTCGTTGACTGAAGCTTTCTTT.

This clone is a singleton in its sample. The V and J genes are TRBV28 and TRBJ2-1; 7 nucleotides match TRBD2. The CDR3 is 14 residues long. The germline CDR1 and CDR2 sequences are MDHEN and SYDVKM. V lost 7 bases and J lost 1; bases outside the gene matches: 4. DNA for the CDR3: TGTGCCAGCACCGGACTAGTGTCCTACAATGAGCAGTTCTTC. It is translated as CASTGLVSYNEQFF.

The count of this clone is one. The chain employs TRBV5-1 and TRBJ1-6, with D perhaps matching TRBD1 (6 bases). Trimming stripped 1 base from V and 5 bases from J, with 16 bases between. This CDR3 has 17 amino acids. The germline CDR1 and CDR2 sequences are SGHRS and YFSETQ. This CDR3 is CASSLFTFGQNNSPLHF. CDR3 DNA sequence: TGCGCCAGCAGCTTGTTCACGTTTGGACAGAATAATTCACCCCTCCACTTT.

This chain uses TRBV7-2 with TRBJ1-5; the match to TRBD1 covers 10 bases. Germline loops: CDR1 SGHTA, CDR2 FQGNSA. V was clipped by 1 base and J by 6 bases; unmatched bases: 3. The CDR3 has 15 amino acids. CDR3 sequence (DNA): TGTGCCAGCAGCTTAGTTGGGACAGGGGTTCAGCCCCAGCATTTT. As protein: CASSLVGTGVQPQHF.

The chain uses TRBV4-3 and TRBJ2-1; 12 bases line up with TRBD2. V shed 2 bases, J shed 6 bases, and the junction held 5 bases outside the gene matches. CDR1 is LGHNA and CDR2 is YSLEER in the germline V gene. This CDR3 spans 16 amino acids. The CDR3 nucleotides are TGCGCCAGCAGCCAACCCCTAGCGGGGGGGCTCAATGAGCAGTTCTTC. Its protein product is CASSQPLAGGLNEQFF.

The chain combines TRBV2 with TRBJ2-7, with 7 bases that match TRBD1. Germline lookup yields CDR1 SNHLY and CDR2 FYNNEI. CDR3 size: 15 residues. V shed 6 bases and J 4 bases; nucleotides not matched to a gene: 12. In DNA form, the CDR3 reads TGTGCCAGCAGGCCCCGACAGGGTCAAATATACGAGCAGTACTTC. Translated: CASRPRQGQIYEQYF.

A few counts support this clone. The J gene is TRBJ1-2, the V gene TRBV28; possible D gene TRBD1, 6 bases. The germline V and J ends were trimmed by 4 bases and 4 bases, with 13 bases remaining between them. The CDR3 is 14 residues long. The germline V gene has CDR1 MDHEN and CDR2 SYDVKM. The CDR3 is CASSSDGQIYGYTF. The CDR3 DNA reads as TGTGCCAGCAGTTCCGATGGACAGATCTATGGCTACACCTTC.

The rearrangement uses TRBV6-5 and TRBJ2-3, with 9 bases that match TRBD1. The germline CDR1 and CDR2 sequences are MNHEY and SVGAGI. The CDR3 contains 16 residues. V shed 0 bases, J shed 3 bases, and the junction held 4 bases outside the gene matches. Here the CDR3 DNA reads TGTGCCAGCAGTTACTCCGGGACAGGGAAAACAGATACGCAGTATTTT. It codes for CASSYSGTGKTDTQYF.

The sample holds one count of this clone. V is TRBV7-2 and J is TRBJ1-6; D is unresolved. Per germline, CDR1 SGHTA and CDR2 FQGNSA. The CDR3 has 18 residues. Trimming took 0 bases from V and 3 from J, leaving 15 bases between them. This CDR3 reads CASSLALRGPNYNSPLHF. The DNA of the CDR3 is TGTGCCAGCAGCTTAGCTTTGCGGGGTCCTAACTATAATTCACCCCTCCACTTT.